The clone carrying this T cell receptor beta chain was counted many times. The antigen remains undetermined. This record comes from a study of T cells after yellow fever vaccination. For TCR, cDNA came from 5'RACE template switching, which added a universal primer site and UMIs. Using its own MiXCR run on the 5' RACE reads, TCRdb lists one record per CDR3 protein. The data show about 130,000 distinct CDR3 sequences, less than 8.5% seen once. Study results and limitations: The booster response re-showed most primary clones: more than 95% CD4, 88% CD8.

This receptor was identified in a man aged 25 to 40 who received the YFV17D yellow fever vaccine. Here the sequenced sample was CD4+ T cells sorted from PBMCs, taken 10 days after the yellow fever booster vaccination.

The CDR3 DNA reads as TGCGCCAGCAGCCTGCGGGACAGGTTCTACGAGCAGTACTTC. Translation: CASSLRDRFYEQYF. The rearrangement links TRBV5-1 to TRBJ2-7; 8 bases map to TRBD1. Germline trimming cut 4 bases from V and 3 bases from J; bases unmatched to any gene: 6. This CDR3 spans 14 amino acids. Germline CDR1 reads SGHRS; CDR2 reads YFSETQ.